A selection of T cell receptor beta chains follows, all from one sample in a study of Graves' ophthalmopathy and Graves' hyperthyroidism. TCRdb processed the multiplex PCR reads anew with MiXCR; each CDR3 protein has one entry. The table has 1 million to 1.3 million distinct CDR3 sequences, less than 45% seen once. Sequencing input: peripheral blood or thyroid tissue (not recorded which). The source is an adult man with Graves' hyperthyroidism. The CDR3 runs from the conserved cysteine through the conserved F or W. D genes are given only for firm matches. The size of a clone is reported for some rows only, either as once, few or many, or as a class for expanded clones.

v_gene: TRBV9
abundance: many
len: 18
d_gene: TRBD2
j_gene: TRBJ2-5
CDR3aa: CASSIRGAGGPSEETQYF
CDR3nt: TGTGCCAGCAGCATACGGGGGGCGGGAGGGCCCTCAGAAGAGACCCAGTACTTC

v_gene: TRBV2
abundance: NA
len: 16
d_gene: NA
j_gene: TRBJ1-3
CDR3aa: CASSESKTISGNTIYF
CDR3nt: TGTGCCAGCAGTGAAAGCAAGACTATCTCTGGAAACACCATATATTTT

v_gene: TRBV11-2
abundance: NA
len: 14
d_gene: TRBD2
j_gene: TRBJ2-7
CDR3aa: CASSQLARYYEQYF
CDR3nt: TGTGCCAGCAGTCAACTAGCGCGTTATTACGAGCAGTACTTC

v_gene: TRBV7-9
abundance: NA
len: 17
d_gene: TRBD2
j_gene: TRBJ2-3
CDR3aa: CASSLEAGGTSTDTQYF
CDR3nt: TGTGCCAGCAGCTTAGAGGCGGGGGGGACTAGCACAGATACGCAGTATTTT

v_gene: TRBV2
abundance: once
len: 15
d_gene: NA
j_gene: TRBJ2-5
CDR3aa: CASSEVTSPGETQYF
CDR3nt: TGTGCCAGCAGTGAAGTAACGAGTCCGGGGGAGACCCAGTACTTC

v_gene: TRBV20-1
abundance: many
len: 14
d_gene: TRBD2
j_gene: TRBJ2-5
CDR3aa: CSASQTSGQETQYF
CDR3nt: TGCAGTGCTAGCCAGACTAGCGGGCAAGAGACCCAGTACTTC

v_gene: TRBV6-2/TRBV6-3
abundance: many
len: 14
d_gene: NA
j_gene: TRBJ1-6
CDR3aa: CASSYEGRRSPLHF
CDR3nt: TGTGCCAGCAGTTACGAGGGTCGGCGATCACCCCTCCACTTT

v_gene: TRBV2
abundance: NA
len: 15
d_gene: NA
j_gene: TRBJ1-5
CDR3aa: CAWSVGLISNQPQHF
CDR3nt: TGTGCCTGGAGTGTCGGGTTAATTAGCAATCAGCCCCAGCATTTT

v_gene: TRBV20-1
abundance: many
len: 13
d_gene: TRBD1
j_gene: TRBJ2-7
CDR3aa: CSAGGQGGYEQYF
CDR3nt: TGCAGTGCTGGGGGACAGGGAGGGTACGAGCAGTACTTC

v_gene: TRBV5-4
abundance: few
len: 15
d_gene: TRBD2
j_gene: TRBJ2-5
CDR3aa: CASAGSGGQKETQYF
CDR3nt: TGTGCCAGCGCGGGTTCGGGGGGGCAGAAAGAGACCCAGTACTTC

v_gene: TRBV5-1
abundance: once
len: 16
d_gene: NA
j_gene: TRBJ1-1
CDR3aa: CASAPRGAGGDTEAFF
CDR3nt: TGCGCCAGCGCACCCCGGGGGGCGGGGGGGGACACTGAAGCTTTCTTT

v_gene: TRBV12-3/TRBV12-4
abundance: NA
len: 15
d_gene: NA
j_gene: TRBJ2-7
CDR3aa: CASSLIQGRSYEQYF
CDR3nt: TGTGCCAGCAGTTTAATCCAGGGGAGATCCTACGAGCAGTACTTC

v_gene: TRBV2
abundance: many
len: 14
d_gene: TRBD1
j_gene: TRBJ2-7
CDR3aa: CASSVGQGEYEQYF
CDR3nt: TGTGCCAGCAGTGTAGGACAGGGGGAATACGAGCAGTACTTC

v_gene: TRBV13
abundance: few
len: 15
d_gene: NA
j_gene: TRBJ1-2
CDR3aa: CASSPKVTAGYGYTF
CDR3nt: TGTGCCAGCAGCCCAAAAGTAACGGCAGGGTATGGCTACACCTTC

v_gene: TRBV20-1
abundance: few
len: 16
d_gene: NA
j_gene: TRBJ2-2
CDR3aa: CSARDLRVSLTGELFF
CDR3nt: TGCAGTGCTAGAGATTTGAGGGTGTCCTTAACCGGGGAGCTGTTTTTT

v_gene: TRBV7-2
abundance: few
len: 14
d_gene: NA
j_gene: TRBJ1-3
CDR3aa: CASSPRRFGNTIYF
CDR3nt: TGTGCCAGCAGCCCGAGGAGGTTTGGAAACACCATATATTTT

v_gene: TRBV24-1
abundance: many
len: 14
d_gene: NA
j_gene: TRBJ1-2
CDR3aa: CATSDPGSPGGYTF
CDR3nt: TGTGCCACCAGTGATCCCGGGTCCCCAGGCGGCTACACCTTC

v_gene: TRBV9
abundance: many
len: 15
d_gene: NA
j_gene: TRBJ1-3
CDR3aa: CASSVGLQDGNTIYF
CDR3nt: TGTGCCAGCAGCGTAGGTTTGCAGGATGGAAACACCATATATTTT

v_gene: TRBV5-1
abundance: many
len: 14
d_gene: NA
j_gene: TRBJ1-2
CDR3aa: CASSLVDPAQGYTF
CDR3nt: TGCGCCAGCAGCTTGGTAGACCCCGCTCAGGGCTACACCTTC

v_gene: TRBV20-1
abundance: many
len: 15
d_gene: NA
j_gene: TRBJ2-7
CDR3aa: CSARDRGPSSYEQYF
CDR3nt: TGCAGTGCTAGAGATCGTGGCCCCAGCTCCTACGAGCAGTACTTC

v_gene: TRBV10-1
abundance: many
len: 12
d_gene: NA
j_gene: TRBJ1-6
CDR3aa: CATSTGNSPLHF
CDR3nt: TGCGCCACCTCGACGGGGAATTCACCCCTCCACTTT

v_gene: TRBV9
abundance: NA
len: 17
d_gene: NA
j_gene: TRBJ2-7
CDR3aa: CASSQLGRTSNTGEQYF
CDR3nt: TGTGCCAGCAGCCAGTTGGGCAGGACATCGAACACCGGGGAGCAGTACTTC

v_gene: TRBV5-1
abundance: few
len: 14
d_gene: TRBD1
j_gene: TRBJ1-2
CDR3aa: CASSSETGSLGYTF
CDR3nt: TGCGCCAGCAGCTCTGAGACAGGGTCTCTTGGCTACACCTTC

v_gene: TRBV5-1
abundance: NA
len: 16
d_gene: NA
j_gene: TRBJ1-4
CDR3aa: CASRPTATATNEKLFF
CDR3nt: TGCGCCAGCAGGCCCACCGCGACAGCAACTAATGAAAAACTGTTTTTT

v_gene: TRBV20-1
abundance: many
len: 13
d_gene: NA
j_gene: TRBJ2-7
CDR3aa: CSASRLDSYEQYF
CDR3nt: TGCAGTGCTAGCCGACTAGATTCCTACGAGCAGTACTTC

v_gene: TRBV5-1
abundance: NA
len: 17
d_gene: NA
j_gene: TRBJ2-7
CDR3aa: CASSLVYVGRGSYEQYF
CDR3nt: TGCGCCAGCAGCTTGGTCTACGTGGGTAGAGGTTCCTACGAGCAGTACTTC

v_gene: TRBV7-2
abundance: few
len: 15
d_gene: TRBD1
j_gene: TRBJ2-7
CDR3aa: CATSPVGTGTYEQYF
CDR3nt: TGTGCCACCAGCCCCGTCGGGACAGGCACCTACGAGCAGTACTTC

v_gene: TRBV7-2
abundance: many
len: 15
d_gene: TRBD2
j_gene: TRBJ2-5
CDR3aa: CASSFSAAGAETQYF
CDR3nt: TGTGCCAGCAGCTTTTCGGCTGCGGGAGCAGAGACCCAGTACTTC

v_gene: TRBV12-3/TRBV12-4
abundance: NA
len: 16
d_gene: TRBD2
j_gene: TRBJ2-7
CDR3aa: CASSPPARDYGYEQYF
CDR3nt: TGTGCCAGCAGTCCCCCCGCCAGGGACTATGGCTACGAGCAGTACTTC

v_gene: TRBV27
abundance: few
len: 16
d_gene: NA
j_gene: TRBJ2-7
CDR3aa: CASSLLRGTGRDEQYF
CDR3nt: TGTGCCAGCAGTCTGTTACGTGGGACCGGGAGAGACGAGCAGTACTTC

v_gene: TRBV2
abundance: many
len: 13
d_gene: NA
j_gene: TRBJ2-5
CDR3aa: CASTGRSRETQYF
CDR3nt: TGTGCCAGCACTGGCAGGTCTAGAGAGACCCAGTACTTC

v_gene: TRBV11-2
abundance: NA
len: 16
d_gene: NA
j_gene: TRBJ1-1
CDR3aa: CASSLAAGSTNAEAFF
CDR3nt: TGTGCCAGCAGCTTAGCGGCGGGGTCGACAAACGCTGAAGCTTTCTTT

v_gene: TRBV12-3/TRBV12-4
abundance: many
len: 13
d_gene: TRBD1
j_gene: TRBJ2-7
CDR3aa: CASTGTGPLEQYF
CDR3nt: TGTGCCAGCACCGGGACAGGGCCTTTGGAGCAGTACTTC

v_gene: TRBV30
abundance: NA
len: 16
d_gene: NA
j_gene: TRBJ2-6
CDR3aa: CAWKTDTGPGANVLTF
CDR3nt: TGTGCCTGGAAGACCGACACAGGGCCTGGGGCCAACGTCCTGACTTTC

v_gene: TRBV29-1
abundance: NA
len: 15
d_gene: TRBD1
j_gene: TRBJ2-7
CDR3aa: CSVEAGTGGDYEQYF
CDR3nt: TGCAGCGTTGAGGCCGGGACAGGGGGGGACTACGAGCAGTACTTC

v_gene: TRBV6-2/TRBV6-3
abundance: few
len: 15
d_gene: NA
j_gene: TRBJ2-5
CDR3aa: CASSYSGGNQETQYF
CDR3nt: TGTGCCAGCAGTTACTCGGGGGGAAACCAAGAGACCCAGTACTTC

v_gene: TRBV2
abundance: many
len: 12
d_gene: NA
j_gene: TRBJ2-7
CDR3aa: CASRDTAARQYF
CDR3nt: TGTGCCAGCAGGGACACGGCTGCTCGGCAGTACTTC

v_gene: TRBV7-9
abundance: many
len: 13
d_gene: NA
j_gene: TRBJ2-5
CDR3aa: CASSLYGQETQYF
CDR3nt: TGTGCCAGCAGCTTATACGGACAAGAGACCCAGTACTTC

v_gene: TRBV7-8
abundance: NA
len: 13
d_gene: NA
j_gene: TRBJ2-7
CDR3aa: CASSLAPGEEQYF
CDR3nt: TGTGCCAGCAGCTTAGCTCCCGGGGAGGAGCAGTACTTC

v_gene: TRBV2
abundance: many
len: 13
d_gene: TRBD1
j_gene: TRBJ2-5
CDR3aa: CAVQDRGKRTQYF
CDR3nt: TGTGCCGTCCAGGACAGGGGGAAGAGAACCCAGTACTTC

v_gene: TRBV5-1
abundance: many
len: 14
d_gene: NA
j_gene: TRBJ1-1
CDR3aa: CASSLSQLNTEAFF
CDR3nt: TGCGCCAGCAGCTTATCTCAACTGAACACTGAAGCTTTCTTT

v_gene: TRBV29-1
abundance: few
len: 13
d_gene: NA
j_gene: TRBJ1-2
CDR3aa: CSAMDSINYGYTF
CDR3nt: TGCAGCGCCATGGACAGCATTAACTATGGCTACACCTTC

v_gene: TRBV12-5
abundance: NA
len: 14
d_gene: NA
j_gene: TRBJ1-1
CDR3aa: CASSETGLLSEAFF
CDR3nt: TGTGCCAGCAGTGAAACAGGGCTTCTGTCTGAAGCTTTCTTT

v_gene: TRBV24-1
abundance: many
len: 14
d_gene: NA
j_gene: TRBJ2-5
CDR3aa: CATSDTGTQETQYF
CDR3nt: TGTGCCACCAGTGATACTGGAACCCAAGAGACCCAGTACTTC

v_gene: TRBV24-1
abundance: many
len: 15
d_gene: NA
j_gene: TRBJ2-5
CDR3aa: CATSDLAKSQETQYF
CDR3nt: TGTGCCACCAGTGATTTGGCGAAGAGTCAAGAGACCCAGTACTTC

v_gene: TRBV20-1
abundance: NA
len: 13
d_gene: NA
j_gene: TRBJ1-5
CDR3aa: CSVKRESKKPQHF
CDR3nt: TGCAGTGTTAAACGTGAAAGCAAAAAGCCCCAGCATTTT